This T cell receptor (beta chain) was retrieved from a study of blood T cell repertoires in COVID-19. Study in general: T cells, B-cell-depleted T cells, or PBMCs provided the cDNA or gDNA that served as material.

As originally analysed: Scientists estimated how many nucleated cells there were by amplifying reference gene primers. Measured with immunoSEQ multiplex PCR; TCRdb has only the in-frame clones, and not every one. D and trimming were read from the DNA, whereas the V and J calls and clone size are those reported in that table. The table shows around 140,000 clones, with roughly 90% occurring only once. A Seattle source enrolled patients during active infection and followed them longitudinally. This CDR3 contains 16 residues. Per germline, CDR1 SQVTM and CDR2 ANQGSEA. Trimming shortened V by 7 bases and J by 1 base, and 22 bases separated the two germline ends.

The TCR originated in a human donor with COVID-19, enrolled during active disease. The donor label of this sample is uncertain. The sample consisted of peripheral blood. The V call is TRBV29-1, the J call TRBJ1-1; D is uncertain. CDR3 bases: TGCAGCGCCGATCCATTAGGGAGGGTGGGGAACACTGAAGCTTTCTTT. Protein: CSADPLGRVGNTEAFF.